Following are 25 T cell receptor beta chains from one sample sequenced in a study of T cell clones after liver transplantation. The method was immunoSEQ multiplex PCR; TCRdb's version includes in-frame clones alone and lacks a portion of them. The data show 55,000 to 80,000 clones, with 90% seen just once and approximately 2.6% held by the top ten. The source was CD4+ T cells from blood, collected before liver transplant. The receptors stem from a human donor who received a liver transplant.

The chain links TRBV10-2 to TRBJ2-1; D may be TRBD2 (6 bases). V was pared by 9 bases and J by 5 bases, with 20 bases between. This CDR3 spans 15 amino acids. Germline CDR1 is WSHSY and CDR2 is SAAADI. CDR3 bases: TGCGCCAGTCGTGGGGGGAGTAGCGGCAACAATGAGCAGTTCTTC. Protein sequence: CASRGGSSGNNEQFF.

The chain combines TRBV19 with TRBJ2-7, with 14 bases aligning to TRBD2. V was clipped by 5 bases and J by 1 base; unmatched bases: 10. Germline V CDR1 and CDR2: LNHDA, SQIVND (reference sequence). The CDR3 sequence is 18 residues long. CDR3 bases: TGTGCCAGTAGTGGCCGGAGGACTAGCGGGAGGACATCCTACGAGCAGTACTTC. Protein sequence: CASSGRRTSGRTSYEQYF.

This rearrangement joins TRBV10-1 to TRBJ2-1; no clear D. CDR1 and CDR2 (germline): WNHNN, SYGVQD (reference sequence). The CDR3 sequence is 11 residues long. Trimming stripped 9 bases from V and 13 bases from J, with 16 bases between. This CDR3 is CARKPAACQFF. Written as DNA, the CDR3 is TGCGCCAGGAAGCCTGCGGCGTGCCAGTTCTTC.

The V and J genes are TRBV27 and TRBJ2-7; 8 nucleotides line up with TRBD2. The CDR3 has 15 residues. J was trimmed by 6 bases and V by 5 bases; bases with no gene match: 12. Germline V gene lookup returns CDR1 MNHEY and CDR2 SMNVEV (reference sequence). Here the CDR3 DNA reads TGTGCCAGCAGTCCCCGGGGTAGCGGGACGCCCGAGCAGTACTTC. Protein sequence: CASSPRGSGTPEQYF.

This chain uses TRBV7-9 with TRBJ2-5; D is ambiguous. Germline CDR1 reads SEHNR; CDR2 reads FQNEAQ (reference sequence). With 4 bases removed from V and 1 base from J, the gap between germline ends came to 10 bases. This CDR3 has 14 residues. The CDR3 here is CASSSRFPQETQYF. In DNA, the CDR3 is TGTGCCAGCAGCTCCCGGTTCCCCCAAGAGACCCAGTACTTC.

The V gene is TRBV5-6, the J gene TRBJ2-2; D remains ambiguous. Germline loops: CDR1 SGHDT, CDR2 YYEEEE. The CDR3 has 15 residues. V was pared by 2 bases and J by 1 base, with 9 bases between. The CDR3 region has the DNA TGTGCCAGCAGCTTCTACTTGATGAACACCGGGGAGCTGTTTTTT. Translation gives CASSFYLMNTGELFF.

In this sample, this clone turned up once. The rearrangement uses TRBV11-3 and TRBJ2-7; 7 bases map to TRBD2. Germline V CDR1 and CDR2: SGHNT, YENEEA. The CDR3 covers 15 residues. The V segment lost 1 base and the J segment 3 bases; nucleotides outside the gene matches: 6. As DNA, the CDR3 is TGTGCCAGCAGCTTAGGAAAAAAGCGGGGCTACGAGCAGTACTTC. Its protein is CASSLGKKRGYEQYF. Combining the CDR3 with reference TRBV11-3 and TRBJ2-7 gives the whole variable domain EAGVVQSPRYKIIEKKQPVAFWCNPISGHNTLYWYLQNLGQGPELLIRYENEEAVDDSQLPKDRFSAERLKGVDSTLKIQPAELGDSAVYLCASSLGKKRGYEQYFGPGTRLTVT.

The V and J genes are TRBV5-1 and TRBJ1-4; no clear D. V dropped 0 bases and J dropped 8 bases, with 17 bases sitting between them. CDR1 and CDR2 (germline): SGHRS, YFSETQ. CDR3 length: 16 amino acids. CDR3 sequence (DNA): TGCGCCAGCAGCTTGGTCCCGGGCCCGAGCGGGGAAAAACTGTTTTTT. Its translation is CASSLVPGPSGEKLFF.

The chain joins TRBV28 to TRBJ2-4; 14 positions agree with TRBD2. Germline V gives CDR1 MDHEN, CDR2 SYDVKM. CDR3 size: 24 residues. Unmatched junction bases numbered 26, after V lost 6 bases and J lost 1 base. The CDR3, as DNA: TGTGCCAGCAGCTCCGACTTTCCGGGACTAGCGGGAGTTGGTGTGAGTTTCGCCAAAAACATTCAGTACTTC. It codes for CASSSDFPGLAGVGVSFAKNIQYF.

This chain connects TRBV18 to TRBJ2-1, with 9 bases fitting TRBD2. Germline V gives CDR1 KGHSH, CDR2 LQKENI. CDR3 length equals 15 residues. The ends lost 2 bases at V and 4 bases at J; junction bases unmatched: 3. For the CDR3, the DNA is TGTGCCAGCTCACCAGAGACTAGCGGATACAATGAGCAGTTCTTC. Translating it yields CASSPETSGYNEQFF.

The V call is TRBV7-2, the J call TRBJ2-7, with D perhaps matching TRBD1 (6 bases). Germline assignment: CDR1 SGHTA and CDR2 FQGNSA. Trimming cost V 3 bases and J 5 bases, with 17 bases left between them. The CDR3 runs to 15 residues. The CDR3 bases are TGTGCCAGCAGCTTCACAGGGAAGGCGGGCGACGAGCAGTACTTC. Translation: CASSFTGKAGDEQYF. The variable domain in full, completed from reference TRBV7-2 and TRBJ2-7, reads GAGVSQSPSNKVTEKGKDVELRCDPISGHTALYWYRQSLGQGLEFLIYFQGNSAPDKSGLPSDRFSAERTGGSVSTLTIQRTQQEDSAVYLCASSFTGKAGDEQYFGPGTRLTVT.

The chain has TRBV5-1 and TRBJ2-5; 8 positions match TRBD2. The ends lost 4 bases at V and 3 bases at J; junction bases unmatched: 8. The CDR3 spans 15 residues. CDR1 is SGHRS and CDR2 is YFSETQ in the germline V gene. CDR3 in amino acids: CASSRRLGLEETQYF. The DNA of the CDR3 is TGCGCCAGCAGCCGCCGTTTGGGACTAGAAGAGACCCAGTACTTC.

This chain uses TRBV11-3 with TRBJ2-1; 9 nucleotides line up with TRBD2. CDR1 and CDR2 (germline): SGHNT, YENEEA. The V and J ends lost 5 bases and 9 bases, in that order; junction bases with no gene match: 14. The CDR3 is 16 amino acids. CDR3 sequence (DNA): TGTGCCAGCAGCCCTGGACTAGCGTTTGGTTCGGGTGAGCAGTTCTTC. This translates into CASSPGLAFGSGEQFF.

This clone was seen a handful of times. This chain links TRBV6-1 with TRBJ2-1; TRBD2 matches at 9 bases. In germline, CDR1 is MNHNS, CDR2 SASEGT. Germline trimming cut 4 bases from V and 6 bases from J; bases unmatched to any gene: 7. CDR3 length equals 15 residues. In DNA form, the CDR3 reads TGTGCCAGCAGTGGCCTAGCGGGAATGAGCAATGAGCAGTTCTTC. Translating it yields CASSGLAGMSNEQFF.

The gene calls are TRBV6-1 and TRBJ1-5; TRBD1 agrees at 8 bases. The V gene end was trimmed by 11 bases and the J gene end by 4 bases; junction bases not matched to a gene: 7. The CDR3 runs to 13 residues. Germline V lookup: CDR1 MNHNS, CDR2 SASEGT. The CDR3 protein is CAGRTGRNQPQHF. The CDR3 DNA follows: TGTGCCGGACGGACAGGGAGGAATCAGCCCCAGCATTTT.

V and J are TRBV19 and TRBJ2-4; 10 bases fit TRBD2. V dropped 4 bases and J dropped 8; count of bases not matched to a gene: 8. Germline V gene sequence: CDR1 LNHDA, CDR2 SQIVND (reference sequence). CDR3 length: 15 residues. DNA of the CDR3: TGTGCCAGTAGTACCCGGCCGGGACTAGCGTACATTCAGTACTTC. As protein: CASSTRPGLAYIQYF. Combining the CDR3 with reference TRBV19 and TRBJ2-4 gives the whole variable domain DGGITQSPKYLFRKEGQNVTLSCEQNLNHDAMYWYRQDPGQGLRLIYYSQIVNDFQKGDIAEGYSVSREKKESFPLTVTSAQKNPTAFYLCASSTRPGLAYIQYFGAGTRLSVL.

This clone was found once. The chain carries TRBV20-1 and TRBJ1-5; D is ambiguous. CDR3 length equals 10 residues. CDR1 and CDR2 from the germline V gene are DFQATT and SNEGSKA (reference sequence). V lost 5 bases and J lost 6, with 5 bases in between. CDR3 DNA sequence: TGCAGTGCTGGGCGTCAGCCCCAGCATTTT. Protein: CSAGRQPQHF.

This chain uses TRBV6-6 with TRBJ1-1; 7 bases are a match to TRBD1. The V gene's germline CDR1 is MNHNY and CDR2 SVGAGI (reference sequence). Germline trimming cut 7 bases from V and 6 bases from J; bases unmatched to any gene: 5. The CDR3 spans 12 residues. CDR3 residues: CASKDRESEAFF. In nucleotides, the CDR3 is TGTGCCAGCAAAGACAGGGAATCTGAAGCTTTCTTT.

The chain has TRBV11-3 and TRBJ2-1; D ambiguous. Per the germline V gene, CDR1 is SGHNT and CDR2 is YENEEA. V dropped 5 bases and J dropped 0 bases, with 11 bases sitting between them. The CDR3 sequence is 15 residues long. CDR3 sequence: CASSETLSSYNEQFF. The CDR3 DNA reads as TGTGCCAGCAGCGAGACCCTAAGCTCCTACAATGAGCAGTTCTTC.

The chain links TRBV18 to TRBJ2-2, with 9 bases lining up with TRBD2. The CDR3 is 20 residues long. Germline V lookup: CDR1 KGHSH, CDR2 LQKENI. The ends lost 0 bases at V and 0 bases at J; junction bases unmatched: 11. In DNA form, the CDR3 reads TGTGCCAGCTCACCACCAGCCCCCGGGACTAGCCGTACGAACACCGGGGAGCTGTTTTTT. The encoded protein is CASSPPAPGTSRTNTGELFF.

J is TRBJ1-3 and V is TRBV4-1, with TRBD1 as a possible D gene (5 bases). This CDR3 comprises 16 residues. The V end lost 3 bases, the J end lost 4 bases, and 16 bases lay between the germline ends. Germline V gene sequence: CDR1 MGHRA, CDR2 YSYEKL. The CDR3 here is CASSQSIGGLGNTIYF. For the CDR3, the DNA is TGCGCCAGCAGCCAGTCCATTGGGGGGTTGGGAAACACCATATATTTT.

V and J are TRBV9 and TRBJ1-1; D ambiguous. The CDR3 totals 14 residues. Germline V gene lookup returns CDR1 SGDLS and CDR2 YYNGEE. Trimming removed 1 base from V and 1 base from J, with 8 bases in between. The CDR3 loop is CASSVRATNTEAFF. CDR3 nucleotides: TGTGCCAGCAGCGTAAGGGCGACGAACACTGAAGCTTTCTTT.

The gene calls are TRBV19 and TRBJ1-1, with a weak D call TRBD1 (5 bases). This CDR3 has 14 amino acids. CDR1 and CDR2 from the germline V gene are LNHDA and SQIVND (reference sequence). V lost 4 bases, J lost 0 bases, and 9 bases lay in between. The CDR3 reads CASSTGRVNTEAFF. In DNA form, the CDR3 reads TGTGCCAGTAGTACGGGACGGGTGAACACTGAAGCTTTCTTT.

This rearrangement joins TRBV6-5 to TRBJ1-2; D call uncertain. Trimming removed 6 bases from V and 7 bases from J, with 18 bases in between. The CDR3 is 14 amino acids. Germline assignment: CDR1 MNHEY and CDR2 SVGAGI. CDR3 nucleotides: TGTGCCAGCAGAGTTTCCGGGAAAGACGGTGGCTACACCTTC. The encoded protein is CASRVSGKDGGYTF.

The chain recombines TRBV2 with TRBJ1-5; a possible D gene is TRBD1 (6 bases). Germline V lookup: CDR1 SNHLY, CDR2 FYNNEI. Trimming shortened V by 2 bases and J by 7 bases, and 21 bases separated the two germline ends. The CDR3 runs 17 residues. Here the CDR3 reads CASSERVGGPPEQPQHF. The CDR3 DNA is TGTGCCAGCAGTGAAAGGGTCGGGGGGCCCCCGGAGCAGCCCCAGCATTTT.